This TCR beta chain was sequenced during a study of cytomegalovirus exposure and HLA in healthy donors (dated by TCRdb to 2017 to 2019). Regarding the complete study: In an earlier analysis of around 540 of the donors, approximately 300 Gb of sequence data and 95 million to 130 million unique TCR beta sequences from some 170 million T cells were reported. Roughly 300 gigabases of sequencing data and 70 million to 85 million unique TCR sequences were included in an early release covering about 620 HLA-typed donors. Among the 398 genotyped donors, around 81% belonged to the genetic ancestry cluster associated with self-reported Caucasian donors. The study was designed to test whether signatures of past pathogen exposure could be identified by cataloging public T cell receptors. The study profiled the T cell repertoires of some 610 subjects by immunosequencing and related them to cytomegalovirus serostatus. In addition to the first cohort of around 670 subjects, a separate validation cohort of 120 different subjects was used. To predict cytomegalovirus infection status, the study brought together high-throughput TCR immunosequencing, statistical association of individual TCRs with disease status, and machine learning. To study patterns of TCR occurrence, a later analysis re-analyzed previously published TCR beta repertoires from 650 to 750 donors and added high-resolution HLA genotyping. Rather than drawing on any new phenotypic data, the later analysis identified candidate immune exposures from TCR beta sequences and the way those sequences occurred across donors. To decide whether each TCR beta V gene segment behaved as functional or pseudogenic, an earlier analysis of fewer than 750 of the donors relied on high-throughput TCR beta sequencing. Alongside the repertoire data, information on donor age, sex, ethnicity and CMV serostatus was compiled. In a later genetic analysis, genome-wide SNP genotypes for about three fifths of the 666 donors were used, and that subset was treated as a discovery cohort. All discovery cohort repertoires had been generated on a single sequencing platform. Class I and class II HLA loci were covered by the typing at four-digit resolution. The number of typed donors differed by locus: about 629-630 for A, B, C, DRB1 and DQB1; 500 to 550 for DQA1; around 610 for DPA1; and some 470 for DPB1. Because of strong linkage in the cohort, roughly five DR-DQ haplotypes were treated as single units for association and clustering. Among roughly 370 genotyped donors of the cohort, an average of 235,054 unique TCR beta nucleotide sequences were sequenced per donor, roughly a sixth of them non-productive.

From the cysteine through the phenylalanine, the CDR3 covers 13 amino acids. Only the CDR3 portion is preserved as DNA: 39 bases, with reading frame beginning at the first base. From a lookup of the germline V gene, CDR1 and CDR2 are MNHEY and SVGAGI. V gives up 6 bases and J gives up 2 bases, and the segment between their germline ends measures 10 bases. General study outcomes and caveats: A further reported finding was that TCR beta sequences accurately predicted the HLA-A and HLA-B alleles for most subjects in the first cohort. In an earlier analysis of around 500 of the donors, most TCR beta V segments appeared in productive rearrangements about 90% or about 30% of the time, broadly matching IMGT annotations. The cohort was sequenced for TCR beta chains only, and without alpha or paired-chain data the features that could be detected were limited. Linkage disequilibrium might explain the correlated functional status among segregating V segments, but an unknown experimental factor could not be excluded. In a later analysis, most CMV-associated TCR beta chains were found to appear HLA-restricted, with HLA associations seemingly driven largely by CMV exposure. For the cohort, immune exposure information was limited to CMV serostatus. A cluster of highly shared sequence variants was judged likely to be a technical artifact of the sequencing pipeline. When HLA alleles, especially DR and DQ, strongly co-occurred, attributing TCR associations to individual alleles was difficult. Because some donors lacked HLA typing at each locus, the association tests relied only on the typed subset. A few of the identified cytomegalovirus-associated TCR beta chains were confirmed in vitro to be specific for cytomegalovirus antigens. A later genetic analysis reported fewer N-insertions in productive TCRs among donors in an Asian-associated ancestry cluster than the roughly 700-donor mean. According to a later analysis, parvovirus B19, influenza, CMV and Epstein-Barr virus appeared linked to several top co-occurrence clusters. In a later analysis, HLA-associated TCR beta chains were found to be more clonally expanded and to have lower generation probabilities than equally common non-associated chains. Because counts were too low, about 15 rarely observed V segments, including chromosome 9 orphons, were left out of the earlier analysis of approximately 580 of the donors. Some IMGT-functional V segments, including TRBV6-2 and TRBV6-3, could not be told apart with the 87-base-pair reads, so those segments were excluded. While some public TCRs were present in many individuals, most TCR sequences turned up only very rarely across donors. In both the original and validation cohorts, the classifier was reported to diagnose cytomegalovirus status with high specificity and sensitivity. According to a later analysis, TCR association rates differed among HLA loci, with DRB1 alleles showing the most associated TCRs and HLA-C alleles showing the fewest. A later genetic analysis associated a missense DCLRE1C variant with V-gene and J-gene trimming of TCR beta chains, and an independent cohort replicated the association. The study listed around 160 TCR beta chains as associated with cytomegalovirus. A later analysis associated 15,000 to 20,000 TCR beta sequences with specific HLA alleles at a false discovery rate of 0.05. The authors suggested that the approach could potentially be generalized to other disease states and immunological phenotypes. Sequencing depth was assumed to be roughly uniform across donors in the presence/absence analyses, though that assumption may not hold.

The library was generated by the immunoSEQ multiplex PCR assay. A mixture of 60 forward primers for TCR Vbeta segments and 13 reverse primers for TCR Jbeta segments was used in the multiplex PCR. The CDR3 region of rearranged TCR beta genes was amplified from genomic DNA by a multiplex PCR assay. Amplified TCR beta libraries were sequenced as 87-base-pair reads on the Illumina HiSeq System. The paper's processing steps were these. A later analysis counted about 80 million unique TCR beta chains across the 666 repertoires, and some 12 million of these chains were shared by at least two donors. Raw reads were error-corrected and collapsed into unique sequences with a nearest-neighbor algorithm that merged closely related sequences to remove PCR and sequencing errors. V, D and J gene segments were assigned by aligning CDR3 sequences to IMGT reference sequences. Each retained sequence needed at least a six-nucleotide match to both a V gene segment and a J gene segment. Rearrangements were called productive when the CDR3 lacked stop codons and stayed in frame with V and J; all others were non-productive. CDR3 was defined according to IMGT convention as the region running from the second conserved V-encoded cysteine to the conserved J-encoded phenylalanine. In an earlier analysis of around 640 of the donors, sequences lacking an unambiguous match to a single V gene segment were excluded. In an earlier analysis of several hundred of the donors, a V segment was called functional when productive rearrangements were above 56.7%, and segregating when the standard deviation between donors exceeded 5%. A statistical classification framework was built for diagnosing cytomegalovirus status from the catalog of TCR beta chain sequences. A later analysis assigned V and J genes by comparing TCR nucleotide sequences with IMGT/GENE-DB human TR gene sequences. Using the TCRdist pipeline, a later analysis assigned CDR3 sequences along with most-parsimonious VDJ recombination scenarios. In a later analysis, each TCR beta chain was defined by its CDR3 amino acid sequence together with its V-gene family, and reads lacking a unique V-gene family were excluded. To address suspected cross-contamination and a sequencing artifact, a later analysis removed around 600 highly shared, low-generation-probability nucleotide sequences. For each public chain, a later analysis derived a clonal expansion index from normalized ranks of inferred template counts within each repertoire. In a later analysis, generation probabilities were computed with a VDJ recombination model fitted to out-of-frame rearrangements, and the resulting probabilities were checked against IGoR. A later analysis scored TCR-TCR, TCR-HLA and TCR-CMV co-occurrence with hypergeometric tests, applying a repertoire-size bias correction to TCR pairs. To estimate false discovery rates, a later analysis permuted the HLA or CMV assignments 20 times. In a later analysis, co-occurring TCRs were grouped using DBSCAN, and TCRdist sequence similarity was added for clustering within HLA-allele-positive subsets. For co-occurrence clustering, repertoires with fewer than 30,000 or more than 120,000 public chains were excluded, along with five repertoires with anomalous nucleotide sharing. Sourced from immuneACCESS, this table was stored by TCRdb with only in-frame sequences that have V and J called. A share of the clones is absent; for the studies checked, an unresolved V gene accounts for under half, and the remainder has no known explanation. V and J calls and clone size are those listed in that table; D and trimming were worked out from the DNA. The sample has approximately 120,000 clones on record, around 77% of them singletons. The ten largest account for roughly 11% of the sample.

The cohort comprised some 680 healthy bone marrow donors. At the time of sampling, all cohort members were nominally healthy, though unrecorded immune exposures were likely present. The donor was CMV seropositive and belonged to the group of about 290 seropositive cohort members. A peripheral blood sample was provided by each donor, and peripheral blood mononuclear cells were used for TCR beta sequencing. The Qiagen DNeasy Blood Extraction Kit was used to extract genomic DNA from the blood cell samples. Worth noting for this clone: Which antigen it targets is not known. One base away there is no much larger clone; base qualities are not given.

This receptor was taken from a man aged 35-49 years in good health and CMV-seropositive. The chain joins TRBV6-5 to TRBJ1-1; the D region possibly corresponds to TRBD1 (6 bases align). The sample consisted of PBMCs. The CDR3 sequence is CASSRGQNTEAFF. DNA sequence: TGTGCCAGCAGCAGGGGACAAAACACTGAAGCTTTCTTT.